Listed below are T cell receptor beta chains from one sample, sequenced in a study of cytomegalovirus exposure and HLA in healthy donors. Measured with immunoSEQ multiplex PCR; TCRdb has only the in-frame clones, and not every one. The repertoire holds about 120,000 clones, with 81% as singletons. The sequenced sample was PBMCs. The receptors come from a man aged 40-55 years in good health and CMV-seronegative. CDR3s include the opening cysteine and the closing phenylalanine or tryptophan. A D gene is named only where the DNA matches it firmly. Where a row states a size, it is once, few, many or the class of an expanded clone; other rows omit it.

V gene	J gene	D gene	clone size	CDR3 protein	CDR3 DNA
TRBV6-5	TRBJ2-7	.	few	CASRLRGVHSYEQYF	TGTGCCAGCAGACTCAGGGGGGTTCACTCCTACGAGCAGTACTTC
TRBV11-3	TRBJ2-2	.	.	CASSLGHSGELFF	TGTGCCAGCAGCTTGGGGCATAGCGGGGAGCTGTTTTTT
TRBV11-2	TRBJ1-1	.	.	CASSLGLGWAEAFF	TGTGCCAGCAGCTTAGGGCTGGGCTGGGCTGAAGCTTTCTTT
TRBV7-2	TRBJ2-1	TRBD2	.	CASSLEAGAYNEQFF	TGTGCCAGCAGCTTAGAGGCGGGAGCTTACAATGAGCAGTTCTTC
TRBV7-2	TRBJ1-2	.	.	CASSPDSNYGYTF	TGTGCCAGCAGCCCAGACAGCAACTATGGCTACACCTTC
TRBV19	TRBJ1-1	TRBD1	.	CASSPTTGGAGATEAFF	TGTGCCAGTAGCCCAACGACAGGGGGCGCGGGGGCCACTGAAGCTTTCTTT
TRBV9	TRBJ2-2	.	.	CASSPRGGTATAGELFF	TGTGCCAGCAGCCCGAGGGGGGGGACTGCCACCGCCGGGGAGCTGTTTTTT
TRBV10-3	TRBJ1-1	.	.	CAISVSLGTEAFF	TGTGCCATCAGTGTTAGTCTCGGTACTGAAGCTTTCTTT
TRBV6-6	TRBJ2-3	TRBD2	.	CASSHSGSDTQYF	TGTGCCAGCAGCCATAGCGGGTCAGATACGCAGTATTTT
TRBV27	TRBJ1-2	TRBD1	.	CASRPGTGATYYGYTF	TGTGCCAGCAGACCCGGGACAGGGGCGACCTACTATGGCTACACCTTC
TRBV6-1	TRBJ1-3	TRBD1	.	CASMNRGSGNTIYF	TGTGCCAGCATGAACAGGGGCTCTGGAAACACCATATATTTT
TRBV11-2	TRBJ2-3	TRBD2	once	CASSPASGGPNTQYF	TGTGCCAGCAGCCCCGCCAGCGGGGGACCAAATACGCAGTATTTT
TRBV7-2	TRBJ2-7	TRBD2	.	CASSFLGLANEQYF	TGTGCCAGCAGCTTCCTAGGACTAGCGAACGAGCAGTACTTC
TRBV10-1	TRBJ2-1	TRBD2	.	CASSPGTSSYNEQFF	TGCGCCAGCAGCCCCGGGACTAGCTCCTACAATGAGCAGTTCTTC
TRBV23-1	TRBJ1-1	TRBD1	.	CASSQFRTGLEDTEAFF	TGCGCCAGCAGTCAATTCCGGACAGGGCTAGAGGACACTGAAGCTTTCTTT
TRBV27	TRBJ1-6	.	.	CASKSRGGTYNSPLHF	TGTGCCAGCAAGTCGAGGGGAGGGACCTATAATTCACCCCTCCACTTT
TRBV28	TRBJ1-1	.	.	CASSSLAGAVRTEAFF	TGTGCCAGCAGTTCCCTAGCAGGGGCCGTACGCACTGAAGCTTTCTTT
TRBV5-4	TRBJ2-3	.	once	CASSAGKSSTDTQYF	TGTGCCAGCAGCGCAGGGAAATCTAGCACAGATACGCAGTATTTT
TRBV7-2	TRBJ1-4	.	.	CASRGARGGEELFF	TGTGCCAGCAGAGGAGCTCGGGGAGGAGAGGAACTGTTTTTT
TRBV15	TRBJ1-1	.	.	CATSPSRWTEAFF	TGTGCCACCAGCCCGAGCAGGTGGACTGAAGCTTTCTTT
TRBV5-1	TRBJ2-3	TRBD2	.	CASSLSSGGLTDTQYF	TGCGCCAGCAGCCTCTCGTCGGGGGGGCTGACAGATACGCAGTATTTT
TRBV27	TRBJ1-1	.	.	CASRFSVNTEAFF	TGTGCCAGCAGATTCTCAGTTAACACTGAAGCTTTCTTT
TRBV6-5	TRBJ1-2	TRBD1	.	CASSYSSGTGWEGYTF	TGTGCCAGCAGTTACTCTTCTGGGACAGGGTGGGAAGGCTACACCTTC
TRBV19	TRBJ2-7	.	few	CASSIGQDDYEQYF	TGTGCCAGTAGTATAGGACAGGACGACTACGAGCAGTACTTC
TRBV30	TRBJ2-7	TRBD1	once	CAWRPLTGDIYEQYF	TGTGCCTGGAGGCCCCTGACAGGGGATATCTACGAGCAGTACTTC
TRBV27	TRBJ1-2	.	once	CASSPRTVLLTNYGYTF	TGTGCCAGCAGTCCCCGGACAGTTCTCCTAACTAACTATGGCTACACCTTC
TRBV5-6	TRBJ2-5	.	.	CASSLRGRAQETQYF	TGTGCCAGCAGCTTGCGGGGTAGAGCCCAAGAGACCCAGTACTTC
TRBV5-1	TRBJ1-1	TRBD1	few	CASSSLGQGFAEAFF	TGCGCCAGCAGCTCTCTCGGACAGGGGTTCGCTGAAGCTTTCTTT
TRBV30	TRBJ2-3	TRBD1	.	CAWSVLGTGVTDTQYF	TGTGCCTGGAGTGTACTTGGGACAGGGGTTACAGATACGCAGTATTTT
TRBV19	TRBJ2-2	.	.	CASSSRTLATGELFF	TGTGCCAGTAGTAGCAGGACTCTAGCCACCGGGGAGCTGTTTTTT
TRBV19	TRBJ2-1	TRBD2	.	CASSMGGWTSAYNEQFF	TGTGCCAGTAGTATGGGAGGTTGGACTAGCGCCTACAATGAGCAGTTCTTC
TRBV10-3	TRBJ2-7	TRBD1	.	CAISEPGQGDPYEQYF	TGTGCCATCAGTGAACCGGGACAGGGGGACCCCTACGAGCAGTACTTC
TRBV30	TRBJ1-6	.	.	CAWSVGGPHSPLHF	TGTGCCTGGAGTGTAGGGGGACCCCATTCACCCCTCCACTTT
TRBV27	TRBJ1-6	.	.	CASMTGPGRSPLHF	TGTGCCAGCATGACGGGACCGGGGAGGTCACCCCTCCACTTT
TRBV7-9	TRBJ2-7	TRBD2	.	CASSPILAGVFYEQYF	TGTGCCAGCAGCCCCATCCTCGCGGGAGTGTTCTACGAGCAGTACTTC
TRBV7-2	TRBJ2-1	.	few	CASSPGTVPGLGDNEQFF	TGTGCCAGCAGCCCGGGGACTGTGCCGGGTCTGGGGGACAATGAGCAGTTCTTC
TRBV25-1	TRBJ1-6	TRBD1	.	CASRLQGINSPLHF	TGTGCCAGCAGATTACAGGGGATCAATTCACCCCTCCACTTT
TRBV13	TRBJ1-1	.	once	CASRLTGMNTEAFF	TGTGCCAGCAGGCTAACAGGAATGAACACTGAAGCTTTCTTT
TRBV5-1	TRBJ2-1	.	.	CASSLALRSSSYNEQFF	TGCGCCAGCAGCTTGGCCCTCCGATCTAGCTCCTACAATGAGCAGTTCTTC
TRBV9	TRBJ2-6	.	.	CASSVEANGLTF	TGTGCCAGCAGCGTCGAGGCCAACGGCCTGACTTTC
TRBV7-2	TRBJ2-5	.	.	CASSFWQAPQETQYF	TGTGCCAGCAGCTTCTGGCAGGCGCCCCAAGAGACCCAGTACTTC
TRBV2	TRBJ2-5	.	once	CASSSDSLSSQTQYF	TGTGCCAGCAGTTCGGACAGTCTCTCATCACAGACCCAGTACTTC